This is a list of T cell receptor beta chains from one sample in a study of CD8 T cells in Susac syndrome. TCRdb re-called the immunoSEQ multiplex PCR reads through MiXCR, storing one row per CDR3 protein. The sample yields approximately 200,000 distinct CDR3 sequences, approximately 95% seen once. Sequenced: CD4+ T cells from PBMCs. The receptors stem from a human donor with multiple sclerosis. Both conserved end residues are part of each CDR3. D genes are given only for firm matches. Clone size is given for some rows only: seen once, a few or many times, or a class if the clone is expanded.

14,TRBV20-1,NA,TRBJ2-1,NA,CSAREGQRSAEQFF,TGCAGTGCTAGAGAGGGGCAAAGATCGGCTGAGCAGTTCTTC
12,TRBV7-8,NA,TRBJ2-7,few,CASSSPAGEQYF,TGTGCCAGCAGCTCACCCGCCGGCGAGCAGTACTTC
16,TRBV29-1,TRBD1,TRBJ2-6,NA,CSVGTAFSSGANVLTF,TGCAGCGTCGGGACAGCCTTCTCCTCTGGGGCCAACGTCCTGACTTTC
15,TRBV30,NA,TRBJ2-2,once,CAASKGNANTGELFF,TGTGCCGCCTCGAAGGGAAATGCGAACACCGGGGAGCTGTTTTTT
14,TRBV29-1,TRBD1,TRBJ2-1,NA,CSVQPGQGRNEQFF,TGCAGCGTACAACCGGGACAGGGGCGCAATGAGCAGTTCTTC
12,TRBV15,NA,TRBJ1-4,NA,CATSRDSEKLFF,TGTGCCACCAGCAGAGATAGTGAAAAACTGTTTTTT
12,TRBV20-1,NA,TRBJ2-3,once,CSVTGATDTQYF,TGCAGTGTCACCGGGGCCACAGATACGCAGTATTTT
14,TRBV5-4,TRBD1,TRBJ1-6,NA,CASSLGQGVSPLHF,TGTGCCAGCAGCCTGGGACAGGGAGTTTCACCCCTCCACTTT
11,TRBV7-9,NA,TRBJ2-7,NA,CASSPLYEQYF,TGTGCCAGCAGCCCCCTCTACGAGCAGTACTTC
13,TRBV2,NA,TRBJ2-1,NA,CASSVDIHNEQFF,TGTGCCAGCAGTGTGGACATTCACAATGAGCAGTTCTTC
15,TRBV20-1,TRBD1,TRBJ2-7,NA,CSARMPGQGTYEQYF,TGCAGTGCTAGAATGCCGGGACAGGGGACCTACGAGCAGTACTTC
9,TRBV20-1,NA,TRBJ1-2,NA,CSPPNGYTF,TGCAGTCCCCCCAATGGCTACACCTTC